The next 6 T cell receptor beta chains were all read from a single sample in a study of shared clonotypes between healthy human individuals. Sequencing was performed with immunoSEQ multiplex PCR; in TCRdb, only in-frame clones are kept and a portion is missing. This sample has some 1.5 million clones, with approximately 96% found just once. The source material was naive CD4+ T cells sorted from blood. The subset: CD45RA+ positively selected. The source of these receptors is a man younger than 40 in good health.

This chain connects TRBV5-6 to TRBJ2-3, with TRBD2 matching 11 bases. CDR1 is SGHDT, CDR2 YYEEEE, per germline. This CDR3 is 16 amino acids long. The V and J ends lost 4 bases and 4 bases, in that order; junction bases with no gene match: 8. The CDR3 here is CASSPIAGGPPDTQYF. The CDR3 coding sequence is TGTGCCAGCAGCCCAATAGCGGGAGGGCCCCCAGATACGCAGTATTTT.

For this clone: This CDR3 is also generated by other DNA sequences in the sample. The gene calls are TRBV28 and TRBJ1-1; no clear D. Germline CDR1 MDHEN, CDR2 SYDVKM. This CDR3 region has 12 residues. The V end lost 3 bases, the J end lost 5 bases, and 7 bases lay between the germline ends. The CDR3 nucleotides read TGTGCCAGCAGTTTCCTGAGGACTGAAGCTTTCTTT. Its protein product is CASSFLRTEAFF.

V is TRBV30 and J is TRBJ2-2, with TRBD2 matching 12 bases. This CDR3 is built from 19 residues. Germline CDR1 GTSNPN, CDR2 SVGIG (reference sequence). The V segment lost 0 bases and the J segment 0 bases; nucleotides outside the gene matches: 8. The CDR3: CAWSVHRRTSGANTGELFF. The CDR3 DNA follows: TGTGCCTGGAGTGTACACCGCCGGACTAGCGGGGCGAACACCGGGGAGCTGTTTTTT.

This clone was found a few times. The chain has TRBV21-1 and TRBJ2-2. TRBV21-1 is a documented pseudogene. The CDR3 length is 17 residues. CDR3 protein: CASSKEGSKKNTGELFF. Written as DNA, the CDR3 is TGTGCCAGCAGCAAAGAGGGTAGTAAAAAGAACACCGGGGAGCTGTTTTTT.

The genes are TRBV6-5 and TRBJ1-5; D not certain. CDR3 length equals 9 residues. Germline V CDR1 and CDR2: MNHEY, SVGAGI. V was trimmed by 10 bases and J by 7 bases, leaving 5 bases between them. CDR3: CATGQPQHF. In nucleotides, the CDR3 is TGTGCCACTGGCCAGCCCCAGCATTTT.

This clone was seen a single time. The chain has TRBV2 and TRBJ1-5, with D maybe TRBD1 (6 bases). CDR3 length: 15 residues. The germline V and J ends were trimmed by 7 bases and 1 base, with 14 bases remaining between them. Germline V gene sequence: CDR1 SNHLY, CDR2 FYNNEI. DNA of the CDR3: TGTGCCAGCAAGGGACAACAAGGGAGCAATCAGCCCCAGCATTTT. This translates into CASKGQQGSNQPQHF.